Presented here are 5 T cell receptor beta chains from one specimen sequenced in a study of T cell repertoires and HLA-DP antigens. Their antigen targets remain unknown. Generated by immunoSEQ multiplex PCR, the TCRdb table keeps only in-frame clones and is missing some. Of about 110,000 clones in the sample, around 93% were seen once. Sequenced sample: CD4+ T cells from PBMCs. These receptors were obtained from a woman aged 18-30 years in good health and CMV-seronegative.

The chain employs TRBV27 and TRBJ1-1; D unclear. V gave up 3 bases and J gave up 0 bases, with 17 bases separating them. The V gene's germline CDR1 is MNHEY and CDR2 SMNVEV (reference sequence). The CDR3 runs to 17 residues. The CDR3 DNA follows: TGTGCCAGCAGTTTTTACCCCACGGGCCAGATGAACACTGAAGCTTTCTTT. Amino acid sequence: CASSFYPTGQMNTEAFF.

The CDR3 nucleotides are TGTGCTACCAGCCTGGAGCGATTCTCTGGGGCCAACGTCCTGACTTTC. Its protein is CATSLERFSGANVLTF. The J gene is TRBJ2-6, the V gene TRBV2; D unresolved. This CDR3 has 16 amino acids. CDR1 SNHLY and CDR2 FYNNEI come from the germline V gene. The complete variable domain, with remaining parts taken from reference TRBV2 and TRBJ2-6, reads EPEVTQTPSHQVTQMGQEVILRCVPISNHLYFYWYRQILGQKVEFLVSFYNNEISEKSEIFDDQFSVERPDGSNFTLKIRSTKLEDSAMYFCATSLERFSGANVLTFGAGSRLTVL.

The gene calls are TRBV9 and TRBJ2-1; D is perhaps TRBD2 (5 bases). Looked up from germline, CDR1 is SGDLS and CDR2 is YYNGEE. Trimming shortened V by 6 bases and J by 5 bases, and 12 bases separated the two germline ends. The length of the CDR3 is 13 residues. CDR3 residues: CASTRDGNNEQFF. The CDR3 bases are TGTGCCAGCACGAGAGACGGGAACAATGAGCAGTTCTTC. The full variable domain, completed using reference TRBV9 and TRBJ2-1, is DSGVTQTPKHLITATGQRVTLRCSPRSGDLSVYWYQQSLDQGLQFLIQYYNGEERAKGNILERFSAQQFPDLHSELNLSSLELGDSALYFCASTRDGNNEQFFGPGTRLTVL.

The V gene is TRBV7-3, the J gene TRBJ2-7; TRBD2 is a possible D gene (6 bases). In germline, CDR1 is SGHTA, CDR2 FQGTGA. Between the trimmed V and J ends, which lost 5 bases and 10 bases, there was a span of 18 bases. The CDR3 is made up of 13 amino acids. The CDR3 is CASSPSGGASQYF. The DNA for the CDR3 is TGTGCCAGCAGCCCCTCTGGCGGGGCCTCCCAGTACTTC. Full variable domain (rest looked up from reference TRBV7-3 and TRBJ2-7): GAGVSQTPSNKVTEKGKYVELRCDPISGHTALYWYRQSLGQGPEFLIYFQGTGAADDSGLPNDRFFAVRPEGSVSTLKIQRTERGDSAVYLCASSPSGGASQYFGPGTRLTVT.

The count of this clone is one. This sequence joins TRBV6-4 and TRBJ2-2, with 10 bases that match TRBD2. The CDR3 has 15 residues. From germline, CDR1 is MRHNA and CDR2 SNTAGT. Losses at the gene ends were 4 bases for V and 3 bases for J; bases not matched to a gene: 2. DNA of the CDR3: TGTGCCAGCAGTGCAACTAGCGGGGACACCGGGGAGCTGTTTTTT. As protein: CASSATSGDTGELFF.